Shown below are 3 T cell receptor beta chains from a single sample sequenced in a study of cytomegalovirus exposure and HLA in healthy donors. The PCR was carried out with 60 Vbeta primers and 13 Jbeta primers. Libraries were prepared by immunoSEQ multiplex PCR; TCRdb keeps only in-frame clonotypes and omits some of them. The sample lists 110,000 or so clones, roughly 80% occurring once. The sequenced sample was PBMCs. These receptors were obtained from a young man in good health and CMV-seropositive.

J is TRBJ2-1 and V is TRBV2, with a weak D call TRBD2 (7 bases). CDR3 length: 14 residues. V was shortened by 1 base and J by 11 bases, with 15 bases between the two germline ends. Germline CDR1 and CDR2: SNHLY and FYNNEI. The CDR3 DNA reads as TGTGCCAGCAGTGAAGGAGGGAGGGGGTATCAGCAGTTCTTC. Residues: CASSEGGRGYQQFF.

The J gene is TRBJ2-7, the V gene TRBV6-5; maybe TRBD1 (5 bases). V lost 2 bases and J 6 bases, leaving 11 bases between the germline ends. Germline CDR1 reads MNHEY; CDR2 reads SVGAGI. The CDR3 sequence is 13 residues long. The CDR3 bases are TGTGCCAGCAGTTACAGGCAGGGTGGCGAGCAGTACTTC. Residues: CASSYRQGGEQYF.

This rearrangement joins TRBV6-4 to TRBJ1-2; D is uncertain. The germline V gene encodes CDR1 MRHNA and CDR2 SNTAGT. The CDR3 covers 15 residues. The V end was cut by 3 bases, the J end by 0 bases, with 11 bases between. CDR3 region: CASSDEAVSNYGYTF. CDR3 in DNA: TGTGCCAGCAGTGATGAAGCCGTCTCTAACTATGGCTACACCTTC.